This T cell receptor beta chain was profiled in a study of regulatory T cells in long-lasting Graves disease. Findings and limits, study-wide: Preferential use of TRBV28, TRBJ1-2 and TRBJ2-5 was seen in persistent disease. Patients with persistent Graves' had lower TCR diversity than newly diagnosed patients.

Stated time point: newly diagnosed GD, antithyroid drugs for less than 3 months. The TCR library used RNA extracted from PBMCs. At least ten counts were recorded for this clonotype. Its target is unknown. Investigators prepared the TCR beta libraries by applying iRepertoire HTBI primers and Arm-PCR of CDR3 regions. Each CDR3 protein is one row after TCRdb ran MiXCR on the multiplex PCR reads. This repertoire shows more than 450,000 distinct CDR3 sequences, around 11% found once; its top ten account for over 7%. CDR3 length equals 14 residues. The J segment lost 4 bases and the V segment lost 1 base, leaving 4 bases of the junction unmatched. Germline-derived CDR1 and CDR2 are DFQATT and SNEGSKA (reference sequence). In addition, the sample was reused for a study of T cells in Graves' hyperthyroidism and ophthalmopathy. Turning to that study: Researchers defined stable Graves' hyperthyroidism as no ophthalmopathy progression within 18 months. When the TCR CDR3 underwent first-round RT-PCR, the HTBI primer set was used.

The V gene is TRBV20-1, the J gene TRBJ2-7; 10 bases agree with TRBD2. The clonotype was recovered from a woman in her thirties with Graves disease. The starting material was peripheral blood mononuclear cells (PBMCs), obtained at new diagnosis, from a patient treated with antithyroid drugs. CDR3 DNA: TGCAGTGCTAGAGCTCCAGCGGGAGGGTACGAGCAGTACTTC. The encoded protein is CSARAPAGGYEQYF.